One sample yielded the 19 T cell receptor beta chains listed below, sequenced in a study of T-cell memory formation after mild COVID-19. TCRdb analysed the 5' RACE reads with MiXCR anew, one entry per CDR3 protein. Of 400,000 to 500,000 distinct CDR3 sequences detected, approximately 19% appear once; the ten largest clones hold around a fifth. Sequencing was carried out using PBMCs or a T cell subset sorted from them (not recorded which). The receptors originated from a man aged 18 to 35 who had mild COVID-19 (a few samples of this study predate the infection). Cell type and time point are not known.

Worth noting for this clonotype: This CDR3 fails to terminate in the conserved phenylalanine or tryptophan, so it likely reflects a read error. V and J are TRBV5-1 and TRBJ2-2; TRBD1 matches 7 bases. The junction had 7 bases not matched to a gene; V was cut back by 4 bases and J by 7 bases. Germline-derived CDR1 and CDR2 are SGHRS and YFSETQ. The CDR3 runs 14 residues. The CDR3 sequence is CASSPRQGGGELFI. In nucleotides, the CDR3 is TGCGCCAGCAGCCCAAGACAGGGCGGCGGGGAGCTGTTTATT.

The gene calls are TRBV6-6 and TRBJ2-3, with 14 bases lining up with TRBD2. V lost 6 bases, J lost 1 base, and 18 bases stayed unmatched. The CDR3 sequence is 21 residues long. The V gene's germline CDR1 is MNHNY and CDR2 SVGAGI (reference sequence). The CDR3 loop is CASRKHSPGLAGASGTDTQYF. DNA of the CDR3: TGTGCCAGCAGGAAGCACAGCCCGGGACTAGCGGGGGCATCAGGCACAGATACGCAGTATTTT.

The rearrangement joins TRBV10-3 to TRBJ1-1; 8 nucleotides agree with TRBD1. Trimming removed 8 bases from V and 1 base from J; junction bases left unmatched: 15. The germline gives CDR1 ENHRY, CDR2 SYGVKD. This CDR3 spans 17 amino acids. The CDR3 region is CAILAQIRGTGNTEAFF. CDR3 DNA sequence: TGTGCCATCCTCGCTCAGATCCGAGGGACAGGGAACACTGAAGCTTTCTTT.

This clonotype has a handful of counts. The genes are TRBV15 and TRBJ2-1; D gene uncertain. V was pared by 3 bases and J by 0 bases, with 12 bases between. Per germline, CDR1 LNHNV and CDR2 YYDKDF (reference sequence). This CDR3 is built from 16 residues. CDR3 in amino acids: CATSRIRSSSYNEQFF. CDR3 nucleotides: TGTGCCACCAGCAGGATACGTTCGAGCTCCTACAATGAGCAGTTCTTC. Filled out from reference TRBV15 and TRBJ2-1, the complete variable domain reads DAMVIQNPRYQVTQFGKPVTLSCSQTLNHNVMYWYQQKSSQAPKLLFHYYDKDFNNEADTPDNFQSRRPNTSFCFLDIRSPGLGDTAMYLCATSRIRSSSYNEQFFGPGTRLTVL.

This clonotype was detected only a few times. The chain employs TRBV4-1 and TRBJ1-1, with a tentative D call TRBD1 (5 bases). V shed 0 bases and J shed 1 base, with 9 bases lying between them. The CDR3 sequence is 15 residues long. CDR1 and CDR2 from the germline V gene are MGHRA and YSYEKL. CDR3 DNA: TGCGCCAGCAGCCAAGATAGGGGTGCGAACACTGAAGCTTTCTTT. As protein: CASSQDRGANTEAFF.

This clonotype was counted between two and nine times. CDR3 bases: TGTGCCAGCAGCCACCGGCAGGGGAAGAAAAACATTCAGTACTTC. It codes for CASSHRQGKKNIQYF. The V and J genes are TRBV3-1 and TRBJ2-4; a weak D match, TRBD1 (6 bases). The CDR3 runs 15 residues. Between the trimmed V and J ends, which lost 3 bases and 4 bases, there was a span of 13 bases. Per germline, CDR1 LGHDT and CDR2 YNNKEL (reference sequence).

V gene TRBV18 combines with J gene TRBJ2-7; TRBD1 aligns across 9 bases. Trimming at V came to 6 bases and at J to 4 bases, leaving 16 bases not matched to a gene. The CDR3 runs to 17 residues. Germline V lookup: CDR1 KGHSH, CDR2 LQKENI. CDR3 residues: CASSGDSTGGELYEQYF. Written as DNA, the CDR3 is TGTGCCAGCTCGGGGGACTCTACAGGGGGCGAGCTGTACGAGCAGTACTTC.

This clonotype was seen ten or more times. This chain uses TRBV19 with TRBJ1-2; possibly TRBD1 for D (5 bases). V was shortened by 0 bases and J by 2 bases, with 13 bases between the two germline ends. This CDR3 region has 16 residues. Germline CDR1 and CDR2: LNHDA and SQIVND (reference sequence). The CDR3 region is CASSIDGAAQNYGYTF. CDR3 nucleotides: TGTGCCAGTAGTATAGATGGGGCAGCACAAAACTATGGCTACACCTTC.

This clonotype was detected only a few times. J is TRBJ2-3 and V is TRBV24-1, with D possibly TRBD1 on 5 matching bases. The ends were cut back, 0 bases at V and 6 bases at J, with 9 bases in the middle. The CDR3 extends over 14 amino acids. CDR1 and CDR2 from the germline V gene are KGHDR and SFDVKD. The CDR3 region is CATSDLGAGDTQYF. Written as DNA, the CDR3 is TGTGCCACCAGTGATTTGGGGGCAGGGGATACGCAGTATTTT.

This clonotype was seen at least ten times. The chain uses TRBV5-1 and TRBJ2-7; D tentatively reads TRBD1 or TRBD2 (5 bases each). Trimming left V 0 bases short and J 5 bases short, with 12 bases between. The CDR3 spans 14 residues. Germline CDR1 SGHRS, CDR2 YFSETQ. The CDR3 sequence: CASSLAGAGNEQYF. CDR3 DNA: TGCGCCAGCAGCTTGGCCGGGGCAGGGAACGAGCAGTACTTC.

This clonotype has just a few counts. The rearrangement joins TRBV28 to TRBJ2-1; the match to TRBD1 covers 7 bases. The CDR3 is 15 residues long. Germline CDR1 is MDHEN and CDR2 is SYDVKM. J gave up 1 base and V 3 bases, and 3 bases lay outside the gene matches. The CDR3 sequence: CASSLWTGSYNEQFF. Written as DNA, the CDR3 is TGTGCCAGCAGTTTGTGGACAGGATCCTACAATGAGCAGTTCTTC.

A few counts support this clonotype. This sequence joins TRBV20-1 and TRBJ1-2, with 9 bases identical to TRBD1. This CDR3 has 16 residues. With V trimmed by 3 bases and J by 0 bases, 8 bases remained unmatched. Germline assignment: CDR1 DFQATT and CDR2 SNEGSKA (reference sequence). CDR3 in DNA: TGCAGTGCTAGCCCCTTAAGACAGGGGGCTAACTATGGCTACACCTTC. Translated, it gives CSASPLRQGANYGYTF.

This chain connects TRBV18 to TRBJ1-1, with D perhaps TRBD1 (5 bases). There are 14 residues in the CDR3. V was clipped by 1 base and J by 5 bases, with 11 bases between them. Looked up from germline, CDR1 is KGHSH and CDR2 is LQKENI. The CDR3: CASSPQVGQTEAFF. CDR3 coding DNA: TGTGCCAGCTCACCACAGGTGGGGCAGACTGAAGCTTTCTTT.

The chain is built from TRBV28 and TRBJ1-1, with D unclear. The CDR3 sequence is 15 residues long. CDR1 is MDHEN and CDR2 is SYDVKM in the germline V gene. V lost 5 bases and J lost 1, with 14 bases in between. The CDR3 region is CASSTPRTENTEAFF. CDR3 in DNA: TGTGCCAGCAGTACCCCCCGGACGGAGAACACTGAAGCTTTCTTT.

V gene TRBV7-9 combines with J gene TRBJ2-3, with unresolved D. The germline CDR1 and CDR2 sequences are SEHNR and FQNEAQ (reference sequence). This CDR3 spans 13 amino acids. V was clipped by 5 bases and J by 10 bases, with 16 bases between them. The CDR3 nucleotides read TGTGCCAGCAGCCTCCCGCCGCAGCGTTCGCAGTATTTT. Translation gives CASSLPPQRSQYF.

This clonotype was seen a handful of times. The gene calls are TRBV29-1 and TRBJ2-3, with 9 positions matching TRBD1. J gave up 2 bases and V 6 bases, and 6 bases lay outside the gene matches. Per germline, CDR1 SQVTM and CDR2 ANQGSEA. CDR3 length: 14 residues. CDR3 DNA sequence: TGCAGCGTGGAGGGACAGGGCTTCACAGATACGCAGTATTTT. It encodes CSVEGQGFTDTQYF.

V gene TRBV6-2 or TRBV6-3 combines with J gene TRBJ1-1; TRBD1 might be the D (5 bases). The length of the CDR3 is 11 residues. CDR1 MNHEY and CDR2 SVGEGT come from the germline V gene. CDR3 in DNA: TGTCTTTCCCGAGCCAGGGAACGGGCTTTCTTT. Protein: CLSRARERAFF.

V gene TRBV12-3 or TRBV12-4 combines with J gene TRBJ2-1, with a possible D match to TRBD2 (7 bases). Trimming removed 6 bases at V and 7 bases at J, with 13 bases between. CDR3 size: 13 residues. CDR3 amino acids: CASSSGGHNEQFF. The DNA for the CDR3 is TGTGCCAGCAGCTCGGGGGGCCATAATGAGCAGTTCTTC.

There are a few counts of this clonotype. V and J are TRBV29-1 and TRBJ2-1, with 9 bases lining up with TRBD2. The CDR3 is 16 amino acids. Germline V gene lookup returns CDR1 SQVTM and CDR2 ANQGSEA. V lost 7 bases, J lost 0 bases, and 10 bases stayed unmatched. The chain's CDR3 is CSAQSAGGSSYNEQFF. The CDR3 nucleotides are TGCAGCGCCCAATCGGCGGGGGGGAGCTCCTACAATGAGCAGTTCTTC.